This TCR beta chain was sequenced for a study of CD8+CD57+ T cells in acquired aplastic anemia. Overall study: The sorted CD4+ and CD8+ cells yielded an average approximately 3 ug of DNA.

CD8+CD57+ cell expansion had been shown by flow cytometry in patients chosen for sequencing. Patients had received no therapy at the time of blood sampling. It was genomic DNA that served as the template for profiling TCR beta VDJ and CDR3. From the reads, TCRdb called clonotypes with MiXCR, one entry per CDR3 protein. This table has some 180,000 distinct CDR3 sequences, about three fifths appearing once. CDR1 and CDR2 (germline): SEHNR, FQNEAQ (reference sequence). The CDR3 spans 14 residues. The V gene lost 4 bases and the J gene lost 11 bases, with 17 bases spanning the gap. The clonotype comes from a human donor with aplastic anemia. The rearrangement links TRBV7-9 to TRBJ1-4, with D unclear. Sequenced input: sorted CD4+, CD8+, or CD8+CD57+ T cells (not recorded which) from PBMCs. CDR3 region: CASSSTVLKWKLFF. The CDR3 nucleotides are TGTGCCAGCAGCTCCACTGTACTGAAGTGGAAACTGTTTTTT. Combining the CDR3 with reference TRBV7-9 and TRBJ1-4 gives the whole variable domain DTGVSQNPRHKITKRGQNVTFRCDPISEHNRLYWYRQTLGQGPEFLTYFQNEAQLEKSRLLSDRFSAERPKGSFSTLEIQRTEQGDSAMYLCASSSTVLKWKLFFGSGTQLSVL.